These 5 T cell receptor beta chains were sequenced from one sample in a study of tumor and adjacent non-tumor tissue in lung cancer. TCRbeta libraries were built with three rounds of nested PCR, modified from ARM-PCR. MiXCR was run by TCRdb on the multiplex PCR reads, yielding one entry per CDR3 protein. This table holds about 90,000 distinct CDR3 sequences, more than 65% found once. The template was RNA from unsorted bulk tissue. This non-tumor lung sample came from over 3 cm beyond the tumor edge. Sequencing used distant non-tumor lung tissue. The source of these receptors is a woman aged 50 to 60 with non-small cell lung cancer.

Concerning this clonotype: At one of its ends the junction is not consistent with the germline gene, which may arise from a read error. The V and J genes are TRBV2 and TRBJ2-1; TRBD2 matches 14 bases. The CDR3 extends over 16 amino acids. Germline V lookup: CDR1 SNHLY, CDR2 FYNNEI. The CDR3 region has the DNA TGTGTCAGCAGTAAAGGACTAGCGGGGGGCTGGGGTGAGCAGTTCTTC. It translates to CVSSKGLAGGWGEQFF.

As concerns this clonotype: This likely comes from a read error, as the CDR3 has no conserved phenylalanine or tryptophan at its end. The CDR3 sequence: CASRFSIFDRAYEQYL. DNA for the CDR3: TGTGCCAGCAGGTTCTCCATTTTCGATAGGGCCTACGAGCAGTACCTC. The gene calls are TRBV5-5 and TRBJ2-7, with D unresolved. The V gene lost 5 bases and the J gene lost 2 bases, with 20 bases spanning the gap. Germline CDR1 SGHKS, CDR2 YYEKEE (reference sequence). There are 16 residues in the CDR3.

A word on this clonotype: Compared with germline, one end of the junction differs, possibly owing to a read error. The CDR3 loop reads CASSYNRTHIGYTF. In DNA, the CDR3 is TGTGCCAGCAGTTACAACAGGACTCACATAGGCTACACATTC. J is TRBJ1-2 and V is TRBV6-2 or TRBV6-3; weak D call: TRBD1 (5 bases). The CDR3 has 14 amino acids. The germline gives CDR1 MNHEY, CDR2 SVGEGT.

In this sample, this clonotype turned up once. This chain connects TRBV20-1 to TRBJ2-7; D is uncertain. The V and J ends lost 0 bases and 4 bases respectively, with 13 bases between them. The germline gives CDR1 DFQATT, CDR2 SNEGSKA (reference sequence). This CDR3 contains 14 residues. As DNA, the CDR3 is TGCAGTGCTAGAGATCCATGGGATCGGTACGAGCAGTACTTC. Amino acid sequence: CSARDPWDRYEQYF.

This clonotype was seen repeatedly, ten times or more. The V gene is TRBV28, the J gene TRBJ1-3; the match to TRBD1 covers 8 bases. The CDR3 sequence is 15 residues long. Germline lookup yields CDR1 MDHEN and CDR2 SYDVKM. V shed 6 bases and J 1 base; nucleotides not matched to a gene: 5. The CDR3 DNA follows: TGTGCCAGCAGCCCTGGGACAGGTTCTGGAAACACCATATATTTT. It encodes CASSPGTGSGNTIYF.